The T cell receptor (beta chain) under discussion was sequenced for a study of identical twins. All donors were healthy Caucasians. Study conclusions and caveats: Reduced insertions were recorded for abundant cord blood beta clonotypes, with no such pattern in memory repertoires. Alpha sequences that were out-of-frame and twin-shared showed an excess of low generation probability.

The CDR3 spans 15 residues. The V gene end was trimmed by 2 bases and the J gene end by 5 bases; junction bases not matched to a gene: 6. Germline V gene lookup returns CDR1 KGHSH and CDR2 LQKENI. One entry per CDR3 protein results from TCRdb running MiXCR on the 5' RACE reads. The table has 650,000 to 800,000 distinct CDR3 sequences, around 8.6% seen once. In regard to this clonotype: Antigen unknown.

These data were also reused for a study on yellow fever vaccine responses in identical twins.

Sequencing was performed on PBMCs. This chain links TRBV18 with TRBJ2-5, with TRBD1 matching 9 bases. This TCR was sampled from a woman between 18 and 29 years old in good health. CDR3 amino acids: CASSPSAGQGETQYF. The CDR3 nucleotides are TGTGCCAGCTCACCAAGTGCGGGACAGGGCGAGACCCAGTACTTC.